This entry lists 26 T cell receptor beta chains sequenced from one sample in a study of blood T cell repertoires in COVID-19. TCRdb's table, derived via immunoSEQ multiplex PCR, lists solely in-frame clones and lacks some. The table shows 310,000 or so clones, with approximately 90% occurring only once. Sequencing was performed on PBMCs or T cells enriched from blood (not recorded which). The receptors stem from a woman between 35 and 50 years old who had recovered from COVID-19.

The sample holds one count of this clone. The gene calls are TRBV10-1 and TRBJ2-7; TRBD1 might be the D (5 bases). Germline assignment: CDR1 WNHNN and CDR2 SYGVQD (reference sequence). The CDR3 extends over 18 amino acids. Trimming took off 6 bases at V and 5 bases at J, with 29 bases between the two ends. CDR3 amino acids: CASRTVRAVLVRTHEQYF. CDR3 nucleotide sequence: TGCGCCAGCAGGACAGTTAGGGCGGTTCTCGTTCGTACCCACGAGCAGTACTTC.

DNA of the CDR3: TGTGCCAGCAGCCGAGGGGGAAGCCAATATATTGGTATTCAGTACTTC. Its protein product is CASSRGGSQYIGIQYF. The V call is TRBV5-4, the J call TRBJ2-4; TRBD1 might be the D (6 bases). V lost 4 bases and J lost 10, with 24 bases in between. The CDR3 consists of 16 residues. Per the germline V gene, CDR1 is SGHNT and CDR2 is YYREEE (reference sequence).

The chain couples TRBV27 to TRBJ2-2; 8 bases line up with TRBD2. After removal of 6 bases from V and 6 bases from J, the junction contained 6 bases not matched to a gene. Germline CDR1 is MNHEY and CDR2 is SMNVEV (reference sequence). The CDR3 runs to 14 residues. The CDR3 region is CASRLAGFAGELFF. The CDR3 DNA is TGTGCCAGCAGGTTAGCGGGATTCGCCGGGGAGCTGTTTTTT.

The chain employs TRBV29-1 and TRBJ1-5; 7 nucleotides line up with TRBD1. V gave up 2 bases and J gave up 3 bases; unmatched junction bases: 10. The CDR3 has 16 residues. Germline V CDR1 and CDR2: SQVTM, ANQGSEA. CDR3 sequence reads: CSVESRGQDSNQPQHF. CDR3 nucleotides: TGCAGCGTTGAATCCCGTGGACAGGATTCCAATCAGCCCCAGCATTTT.

This chain uses TRBV4-1 with TRBJ1-1, with 8 bases lining up with TRBD1. J lost 1 base, V lost 6 bases, and 7 bases had no gene match. Germline CDR1 is MGHRA and CDR2 is YSYEKL. CDR3 length equals 15 residues. CDR3 protein: CASRPRQGPNTEAFF. CDR3 nucleotide sequence: TGCGCCAGCAGACCCAGACAGGGGCCGAACACTGAAGCTTTCTTT.

V is TRBV30 and J is TRBJ1-5, with D uncertain. This CDR3 contains 13 residues. CDR1 GTSNPN and CDR2 SVGIG come from the germline V gene (reference sequence). V lost 2 bases and J 1 base, leaving 6 bases between the germline ends. This CDR3 reads CAWSTQSNQPQHF. The CDR3 DNA is TGTGCCTGGAGTACTCAAAGCAATCAGCCCCAGCATTTT.

The J gene is TRBJ2-1, the V gene TRBV18, with 8 nucleotides matching TRBD1. Losses at the gene ends were 6 bases for V and 0 bases for J; bases not matched to a gene: 7. Germline values: CDR1 KGHSH, CDR2 LQKENI. The CDR3 loop spans 16 amino acids. In DNA form, the CDR3 reads TGTGCCAGCTCGCCTGGACAGGGAGGCTCCTACAATGAGCAGTTCTTC. The encoded protein is CASSPGQGGSYNEQFF.

The chain links TRBV18 to TRBJ2-5, with D possibly being TRBD2 (5 bases). V was shortened by 3 bases and J by 2 bases, with 16 bases between the two germline ends. The CDR3 has 16 residues. Germline V gene data show CDR1 as KGHSH and CDR2 as LQKENI. This chain's CDR3 is CASSPKLTSGQETQYF. Here the CDR3 DNA reads TGTGCCAGCTCACCTAAACTAACTAGTGGTCAAGAGACCCAGTACTTC.

The chain carries TRBV7-9 and TRBJ1-2; D not certain. Trimming removed 1 base from V and 3 bases from J, with 12 bases in between. The CDR3 is 15 amino acids. CDR1 SEHNR and CDR2 FQNEAQ come from the germline V gene (reference sequence). The DNA for the CDR3 is TGTGCCAGCAGCTTAGTTGGGCAGGTTGACTATGGCTACACCTTC. Its protein is CASSLVGQVDYGYTF.

The chain links TRBV27 to TRBJ1-5; no definite D call. V was shortened by 3 bases and J by 4 bases, with 10 bases between the two germline ends. The CDR3 sequence is 14 residues long. Germline V gene lookup returns CDR1 MNHEY and CDR2 SMNVEV (reference sequence). The CDR3: CASSFRQDNQPQHF. The CDR3 DNA sequence: TGTGCCAGCAGTTTCCGGCAGGATAATCAGCCCCAGCATTTT.

The V call is TRBV19, the J call TRBJ2-5; a weak D match, TRBD2 (6 bases). This CDR3 spans 13 amino acids. Trimming shortened V by 7 bases and J by 5 bases, and 14 bases separated the two germline ends. The germline gives CDR1 LNHDA, CDR2 SQIVND (reference sequence). CDR3 amino acids: CASTPGGRETQYF. In DNA, the CDR3 is TGTGCCAGTACCCCTGGAGGGAGGGAGACCCAGTACTTC.

The genes are TRBV19 and TRBJ1-2, with 7 bases matching TRBD1. Germline CDR1 and CDR2: LNHDA and SQIVND (reference sequence). J lost 6 bases, V lost 2 bases, and 12 bases had no gene match. The CDR3 totals 16 residues. In DNA, the CDR3 is TGTGCCAGTAGTATAACCCCGCAGGGGACAGTACATGGCTACACCTTC. Residues: CASSITPQGTVHGYTF.

The V call is TRBV28, the J call TRBJ2-3, with a possible D match to TRBD2 (6 bases). V was clipped by 2 bases and J by 6 bases, with 12 bases between them. CDR1 and CDR2 from the germline V gene are MDHEN and SYDVKM. The CDR3 has 14 residues. CDR3 nucleotides: TGTGCCAGCAGTTTACCCCCCCGGGGGGATACGCAGTATTTT. Amino acid sequence: CASSLPPRGDTQYF.

The chain recombines TRBV24-1 with TRBJ2-2; D is undetermined. V was pared by 7 bases and J by 2 bases, with 7 bases between. Germline assignment: CDR1 KGHDR and CDR2 SFDVKD. This CDR3 is 13 amino acids long. CDR3 bases: TGTGCCACCAGGAGCGATAACACCGGGGAGCTGTTTTTT. Translated: CATRSDNTGELFF.

J is TRBJ1-2 and V is TRBV19; D unresolved. The V end was cut by 5 bases, the J end by 5 bases, with 9 bases between. Germline CDR1 reads LNHDA; CDR2 reads SQIVND (reference sequence). The length of the CDR3 is 12 residues. The CDR3 DNA follows: TGTGCCAGTAGTCCTCAGATGTATGGCTACACCTTC. It specifies CASSPQMYGYTF.

The genes are TRBV27 and TRBJ2-1; the D gene is possibly TRBD2 (6 bases). The CDR3 totals 14 residues. CDR1 MNHEY and CDR2 SMNVEV come from the germline V gene (reference sequence). V was shortened by 4 bases and J by 5 bases, with 12 bases between the two germline ends. CDR3 residues: CASSYRTIDNEQFF. The CDR3 DNA follows: TGTGCCAGCAGTTACAGGACTATCGACAATGAGCAGTTCTTC.

This clone was detected only once. The chain is built from TRBV5-4 and TRBJ1-4; a weak D match, TRBD1 (6 bases). CDR3 length: 14 amino acids. Trimming left V 3 bases short and J 3 bases short, with 9 bases between. From germline, CDR1 is SGHNT and CDR2 YYREEE (reference sequence). The CDR3 region is CASSSGGPNEKLFF. CDR3 DNA sequence: TGTGCCAGCAGCTCGGGGGGGCCTAATGAAAAACTGTTTTTT. The variable domain in full, with the rest retrieved from reference TRBV5-4 and TRBJ1-4, is ETGVTQSPTHLIKTRGQQVTLRCSSQSGHNTVSWYQQALGQGPQFIFQYYREEENGRGNFPPRFSGLQFPNYSSELNVNALELDDSALYLCASSSGGPNEKLFFGSGTQLSVL.

The chain has TRBV21-1 and TRBJ2-3; the table's D call of TRBD2 was not tested on the DNA. TRBV21-1 represents a pseudogene. This CDR3 has 21 amino acids. CDR3 nucleotide sequence: TGTGCCAGCAGCAAAGAGGCACCCAGACTCACCAGCGGGAGACTCACAGATACGCAGTATTTT. Translated, it gives CASSKEAPRLTSGRLTDTQYF.

Only a few counts were recorded for this clone. V and J are TRBV5-1 and TRBJ1-4; 11 bases fit TRBD1. Germline V gene sequence: CDR1 SGHRS, CDR2 YFSETQ. The V gene end was trimmed by 0 bases and the J gene end by 4 bases; junction bases not matched to a gene: 5. CDR3 length equals 17 residues. The CDR3 nucleotides read TGCGCCAGCAGCTTGGCCGGGACAGGGGGGAGTAATGAAAAACTGTTTTTT. Translation gives CASSLAGTGGSNEKLFF.

This clone was counted ten times or more. The J gene is TRBJ2-2, the V gene TRBV28, with a possible D match to TRBD2 (5 bases). Deletions cut 7 bases from V and 5 bases from J, with 11 bases between. The CDR3 is 13 residues long. Germline-derived CDR1 and CDR2 are MDHEN and SYDVKM. CDR3 region: CASTVEGTGELFF. DNA of the CDR3: TGTGCCAGCACGGTCGAGGGAACCGGGGAGCTGTTTTTT.

The CDR3 reads CASRRDSQLAGGDTDTQYF. Here the CDR3 DNA reads TGTGCCAGCAGAAGGGACTCGCAGCTAGCGGGAGGGGACACAGATACGCAGTATTTT. This chain joins TRBV2 and TRBJ2-3; 12 positions agree with TRBD2. V was pared by 6 bases and J by 2 bases, with 15 bases of the junction left unmatched. Germline CDR1 and CDR2: SNHLY and FYNNEI. The CDR3 length is 19 residues.

The V call is TRBV19, the J call TRBJ1-2; no firm D call. The germline V gene encodes CDR1 LNHDA and CDR2 SQIVND (reference sequence). V was pared by 9 bases and J by 6 bases, with 17 bases between. The CDR3 sequence is 13 residues long. The CDR3 loop reads CASTPIQANGYTF. In DNA form, the CDR3 reads TGTGCCAGCACCCCGATCCAGGCTAATGGCTACACCTTC. The whole variable domain, filled in from reference TRBV19 and TRBJ1-2, reads DGGITQSPKYLFRKEGQNVTLSCEQNLNHDAMYWYRQDPGQGLRLIYYSQIVNDFQKGDIAEGYSVSREKKESFPLTVTSAQKNPTAFYLCASTPIQANGYTFGSGTRLTVV.

V is TRBV2 and J is TRBJ2-1; the D gene is possibly TRBD2 (5 bases). The CDR3 totals 12 residues. V was pared by 6 bases and J by 6 bases, with 9 bases between. Germline CDR1 and CDR2: SNHLY and FYNNEI. This CDR3 reads CASSGVRNEQFF. In DNA, the CDR3 is TGTGCCAGCAGCGGGGTCCGCAATGAGCAGTTCTTC.

The chain recombines TRBV28 with TRBJ2-5; 8 bases are a match to TRBD1. After removal of 6 bases from V and 4 bases from J, the junction contained 4 bases not matched to a gene. Germline CDR1 and CDR2: MDHEN and SYDVKM. This CDR3 contains 13 residues. In DNA form, the CDR3 reads TGTGCCAGCAGGCAACAGGGGGGAGAGACCCAGTACTTC. This translates into CASRQQGGETQYF.

This sequence joins TRBV19 and TRBJ2-7, with 13 bases identical to TRBD2. CDR3 size: 16 residues. Germline V CDR1 and CDR2: LNHDA, SQIVND (reference sequence). V was clipped by 5 bases and J by 4 bases; unmatched bases: 8. In DNA, the CDR3 is TGTGCCAGTAGTGGCCCGACTAGCGGGAGGATATACGAGCAGTACTTC. Amino acids: CASSGPTSGRIYEQYF.

The genes are TRBV3-1 (or the pseudogene TRBV3-2) and TRBJ2-7, with 9 bases lining up with TRBD1. The CDR3 contains 15 residues. J was trimmed by 4 bases and V by 0 bases; bases with no gene match: 4. The V gene's germline CDR1 is LGHDT and CDR2 YNNKEL (reference sequence). This CDR3 is CASSQDGTGRYEQYF. As DNA, the CDR3 is TGTGCCAGCAGCCAAGATGGGACAGGGCGGTACGAGCAGTACTTC.